The 20 T cell receptor beta chains listed next were all sequenced from one sample in a study of T cell clones after liver transplantation. The assay was immunoSEQ multiplex PCR, and TCRdb's table has in-frame clones only and misses some. The data show some 60,000 clones, about two thirds seen once. The input for sequencing was CD4+ T cells from blood, taken before liver transplant. These receptor sequences come from a human donor who received a liver transplant.

V gene TRBV5-4 combines with J gene TRBJ1-1; D might be TRBD1 (6 bases). The length of the CDR3 is 15 residues. In germline, CDR1 is SGHNT, CDR2 YYREEE (reference sequence). Trimming took 2 bases from V and 4 from J, leaving 15 bases between them. The CDR3 loop is CASSLQGGLGTEAFF. The CDR3 coding sequence is TGTGCCAGCAGCTTACAGGGCGGGCTGGGCACTGAAGCTTTCTTT. The full variable domain, rest sourced from reference TRBV5-4 and TRBJ1-1, is ETGVTQSPTHLIKTRGQQVTLRCSSQSGHNTVSWYQQALGQGPQFIFQYYREEENGRGNFPPRFSGLQFPNYSSELNVNALELDDSALYLCASSLQGGLGTEAFFGQGTRLTVV.

The chain has TRBV6-5 and TRBJ2-2; tentative D call: TRBD1 (6 bases). The CDR3 is 14 residues long. V lost 6 bases and J 7 bases, leaving 15 bases between the germline ends. Germline V CDR1 and CDR2: MNHEY, SVGAGI. The CDR3 reads CASRQQGRVGELFF. CDR3 DNA sequence: TGTGCCAGCAGACAACAGGGACGGGTCGGGGAGCTGTTTTTT.

The genes are TRBV6-5 and TRBJ2-3; D remains unclear. The CDR3 contains 14 residues. V gave up 10 bases and J gave up 4 bases, with 18 bases separating them. The germline V gene has CDR1 MNHEY and CDR2 SVGAGI. The CDR3 here is CATRRSTLSDTQYF. As DNA, the CDR3 is TGTGCCACCAGACGTAGTACCCTTTCAGATACGCAGTATTTT.

This clone was seen only a few times. The rearrangement links TRBV10-3 to TRBJ2-7, with 8 bases aligning to TRBD1. V gave up 4 bases and J gave up 4 bases; unmatched junction bases: 0. The CDR3 is made up of 12 amino acids. The germline CDR1 and CDR2 sequences are ENHRY and SYGVKD. The CDR3 nucleotides are TGTGCCATCAGTGGACAGGGGTACGAGCAGTACTTC. Amino acids: CAISGQGYEQYF.

A note on this clone: One end of the junction is discordant with germline, which a read error may explain. Written as DNA, the CDR3 is TGTGCCAGCAGTTTAGTCGGGCAGGGCTCCTACAATGAGCAGTTCTTC. Amino acid sequence: CASSLVGQGSYNEQFF. The rearrangement links TRBV7-2 to TRBJ2-1, with D possibly matching TRBD1 (5 bases). CDR3 length equals 16 residues. Germline V CDR1 and CDR2: SGHTA, FQGNSA.

This sequence joins TRBV2 and TRBJ1-5; D gene ambiguous. CDR1 and CDR2 from the germline V gene are SNHLY and FYNNEI. Trimming left V 4 bases short and J 4 bases short, with 11 bases between. The CDR3 runs to 14 residues. CDR3 region: CASSVDRGNQPQHF. The CDR3, as DNA: TGTGCCAGCAGTGTCGACCGGGGAAATCAGCCCCAGCATTTT. Combining the CDR3 with reference TRBV2 and TRBJ1-5 gives the whole variable domain EPEVTQTPSHQVTQMGQEVILRCVPISNHLYFYWYRQILGQKVEFLVSFYNNEISEKSEIFDDQFSVERPDGSNFTLKIRSTKLEDSAMYFCASSVDRGNQPQHFGDGTRLSIL.

This clone occurred a few times. The V gene is TRBV5-8, the J gene TRBJ2-7; D might be TRBD1 (6 bases). The CDR3 has 17 amino acids. Trimming left V 4 bases short and J 2 bases short, with 22 bases between. Per germline, CDR1 SGHTS and CDR2 YDEGEE. The CDR3 nucleotides read TGTGCCAGCAGCCACAACAGGGAAGGTGGTAGCGCCTACGAGCAGTACTTC. Its protein is CASSHNREGGSAYEQYF.

DNA of the CDR3: TGCGCCAGCAGCCTACGACTAGATGTTAACGAGCAGTACTTC. Protein product: CASSLRLDVNEQYF. V gene TRBV5-1 combines with J gene TRBJ2-7, with TRBD2 as a possible D gene (6 bases). Trimming pared 4 bases from V and 5 bases from J, leaving 16 bases between. Germline V lookup: CDR1 SGHRS, CDR2 YFSETQ. This CDR3 contains 14 residues.

The chain links TRBV6-1 to TRBJ2-7, with a tentative D call TRBD2 (5 bases). The CDR3 has 10 residues. The germline V gene has CDR1 MNHNS and CDR2 SASEGT. V was shortened by 7 bases and J by 6 bases, with 7 bases between the two germline ends. CDR3 residues: CASNSGEQYF. The CDR3 DNA reads TGTGCCAGCAACAGCGGCGAGCAGTACTTC.

This clone occurred once. This chain links TRBV5-1 with TRBJ2-2; D ambiguous. The CDR3 consists of 14 residues. Germline assignment: CDR1 SGHRS and CDR2 YFSETQ. The V end was cut by 2 bases, the J end by 3 bases, with 8 bases between. The CDR3 sequence is CASSLMGDTGELFF. CDR3 sequence (DNA): TGCGCCAGCAGCTTAATGGGCGACACCGGGGAGCTGTTTTTT.

This clone has only a few counts. The V and J genes are TRBV28 and TRBJ1-2; 9 bases line up with TRBD1. CDR3 size: 15 residues. Germline V CDR1 and CDR2: MDHEN, SYDVKM. The ends lost 2 bases at V and 8 bases at J; junction bases unmatched: 9. The chain's CDR3 is CASSLLLRTGDGYTF. The CDR3 DNA follows: TGTGCCAGCAGTTTACTCCTCCGGACAGGGGACGGCTACACCTTC.

This clone was detected only a few times. The V call is TRBV29-1, the J call TRBJ1-1; 9 bases line up with TRBD1. The length of the CDR3 is 14 residues. After removal of 5 bases from V and 3 bases from J, the junction contained 7 bases not matched to a gene. Germline loops: CDR1 SQVTM, CDR2 ANQGSEA. CDR3 sequence: CSVHRDRVYTEAFF. The CDR3 DNA follows: TGCAGCGTTCACCGGGACAGGGTTTACACTGAAGCTTTCTTT.

As DNA, the CDR3 is TGTGCCAGCAGCTTAGGAGGATCTGCCGAGCAGTACTTC. It specifies CASSLGGSAEQYF. This chain uses TRBV7-2 with TRBJ2-7, with D unclear. This CDR3 has 13 amino acids. The V end was cut by 1 base, the J end by 6 bases, with 10 bases between. Germline CDR1 is SGHTA and CDR2 is FQGNSA. Based on the CDR3 plus reference TRBV7-2 and TRBJ2-7, the full variable domain is GAGVSQSPSNKVTEKGKDVELRCDPISGHTALYWYRQSLGQGLEFLIYFQGNSAPDKSGLPSDRFSAERTGGSVSTLTIQRTQQEDSAVYLCASSLGGSAEQYFGPGTRLTVT.

The rearrangement uses TRBV10-3 and TRBJ1-2; 7 bases line up with TRBD1. The CDR3 is made up of 14 amino acids. In germline, CDR1 is ENHRY, CDR2 SYGVKD. V trimming: 7 bases; J trimming: 8 bases; junction bases outside the gene matches: 13. CDR3 in amino acids: CAITVTGPARGYTF. CDR3 DNA sequence: TGTGCCATCACCGTGACAGGGCCAGCCAGGGGCTACACCTTC.

The chain is built from TRBV11-2 and TRBJ2-1, with 7 positions matching TRBD2. V gave up 0 bases and J gave up 0 bases; unmatched junction bases: 2. Germline CDR1 SGHAT, CDR2 FQNNGV. The CDR3 spans 16 residues. CDR3: CASSLDTGGSYNEQFF. DNA for the CDR3: TGTGCCAGCAGCTTAGATACGGGGGGCTCCTACAATGAGCAGTTCTTC.

The V call is TRBV6-1, the J call TRBJ1-6; perhaps TRBD1 as D (6 bases). The CDR3 runs 13 residues. The V end was cut by 1 base, the J end by 12 bases, with 10 bases between. The germline CDR1 and CDR2 sequences are MNHNS and SASEGT. CDR3 region: CASSEEGDRPLHF. CDR3 DNA sequence: TGTGCCAGCAGTGAAGAGGGGGATAGACCCCTCCACTTT.

V usage is TRBV15 and J usage is TRBJ1-5; D might be TRBD1 (6 bases). The V gene's germline CDR1 is LNHNV and CDR2 YYDKDF (reference sequence). The CDR3 runs 18 residues. Between the trimmed V and J ends, which lost 3 bases and 5 bases, there was a span of 23 bases. The CDR3, as DNA: TGTGCCACCAGCAGCCCAAAGGGGGTTCGACAGCTGGATCAGCCCCAGCATTTT. It translates to CATSSPKGVRQLDQPQHF.

This clone was counted only a few times. V is TRBV29-1 and J is TRBJ2-5; 9 bases fit TRBD1. This CDR3 is built from 14 residues. Trimming took 5 bases from V and 1 from J; bases not matched to a gene: 5. The V gene's germline CDR1 is SQVTM and CDR2 ANQGSEA. The CDR3 protein is CSVSEQGAQETQYF. The CDR3 DNA reads TGCAGCGTTTCTGAACAGGGGGCCCAAGAGACCCAGTACTTC.

The rearrangement links TRBV2 to TRBJ1-1, with 8 bases identical to TRBD1. Germline lookup yields CDR1 SNHLY and CDR2 FYNNEI. The CDR3 has 14 residues. Unmatched junction bases numbered 7, after V lost 1 base and J lost 9 bases. The CDR3 region has the DNA TGTGCCAGCAGTGAAGGAGGCAGGGGGCACCAAGCTTTCTTT. Amino acids: CASSEGGRGHQAFF.

The chain joins TRBV4-2 to TRBJ2-2; D perhaps matches TRBD1 (6 bases). V lost 1 base and J lost 0, with 9 bases in between. The CDR3 is 16 residues long. The germline V gene has CDR1 LGHNA and CDR2 YNFKEQ. CDR3: CASSQAGQTNTGELFF. The CDR3 DNA follows: TGTGCCAGCAGCCAAGCCGGACAGACGAACACCGGGGAGCTGTTTTTT.